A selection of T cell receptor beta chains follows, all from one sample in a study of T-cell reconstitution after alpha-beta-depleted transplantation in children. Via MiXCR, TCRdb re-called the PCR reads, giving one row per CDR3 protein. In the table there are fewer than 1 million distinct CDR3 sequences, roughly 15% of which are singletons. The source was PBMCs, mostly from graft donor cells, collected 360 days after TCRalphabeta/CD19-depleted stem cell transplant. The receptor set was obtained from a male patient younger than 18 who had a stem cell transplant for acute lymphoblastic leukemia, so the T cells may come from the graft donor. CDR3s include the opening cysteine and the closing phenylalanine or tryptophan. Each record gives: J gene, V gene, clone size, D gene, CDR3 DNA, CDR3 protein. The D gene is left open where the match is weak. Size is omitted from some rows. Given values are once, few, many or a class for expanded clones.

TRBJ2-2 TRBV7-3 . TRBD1 TGTGCCAGCAGCCGGAGACAGGGGGCAAACACCGGGGAGCTGTTTTTT CASSRRQGANTGELFF
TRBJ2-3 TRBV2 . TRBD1 TGTGCCAGCAGGGGGACAGACTCCGGGGATACGCAGTATTTT CASRGTDSGDTQYF
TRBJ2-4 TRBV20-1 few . TGCAGTGCTAGAGAACCACTAGCAAACATTCAGTACTTC CSAREPLANIQYF
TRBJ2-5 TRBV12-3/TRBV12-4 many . TGTGCCAGCAGTCCCAAAGGTGGGGGGAACCAAGAGACCCAGTACTTC CASSPKGGGNQETQYF
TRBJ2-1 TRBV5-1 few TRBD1 TGCGCCAGCAGCTTGGGGGACAGGGCCAATGAGCAGTTCTTC CASSLGDRANEQFF
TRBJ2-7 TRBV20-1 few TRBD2 TGCAGTGCTGGGGTAGCGGGAGGGCCGATCGAGCAGTACTTC CSAGVAGGPIEQYF
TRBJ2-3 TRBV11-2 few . TGTGCCAGCAGCTTTTTCAGGTCAGATACGCAGTATTTT CASSFFRSDTQYF
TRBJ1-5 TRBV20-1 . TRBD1 TGCAGTGCCGAACCGGGACAGGGGACCCTCTTGTATCAGCCCCAGCATTTT CSAEPGQGTLLYQPQHF
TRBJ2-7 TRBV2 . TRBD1 TGTGCCAGCGCCCGACAGGGGGCGGATGAGCAGTACTTC CASARQGADEQYF
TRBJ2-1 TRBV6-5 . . TGTGCCAGCAGTTATAGGCTCAAACAGTTCTTC CASSYRLKQFF
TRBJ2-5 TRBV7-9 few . TGTGCCGTAAGGGATGCCCAGTACTTC CAVRDAQYF
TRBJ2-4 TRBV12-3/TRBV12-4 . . TGTGCCAGCAGTCGACAGCAAAACATTCAGTACTTC CASSRQQNIQYF
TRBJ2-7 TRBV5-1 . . TGCGCCAGCCGCAGTCCGTCCTACGAGCAGTACTTC CASRSPSYEQYF
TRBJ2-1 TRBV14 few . TGTGCCAGCAGCCAAGATTACGGGGAGCAGTTCTTC CASSQDYGEQFF
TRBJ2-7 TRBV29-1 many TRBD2 TGCAGCGTTGTCCTAGCGGGAGCGAGTGAGCAGTACTTC CSVVLAGASEQYF
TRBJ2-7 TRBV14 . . TGTGCCAGCAGCCAAGATATGGGGACCACTAGTAAGCAGTACTTC CASSQDMGTTSKQYF
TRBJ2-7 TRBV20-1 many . TGCAGTGCTAGAGATAGGTACAGCATCCTCTACGAGCAGTACTTC CSARDRYSILYEQYF
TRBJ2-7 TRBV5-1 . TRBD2 TGCGCCAGCAGCTTGAGCGGGGGCCACGAGCAGTACTTC CASSLSGGHEQYF
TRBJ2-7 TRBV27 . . TGTGCCAGCAGGGACCGACTCCTTTCCTACGAGCAGTACTTC CASRDRLLSYEQYF
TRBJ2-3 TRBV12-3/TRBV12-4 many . TGTGCCAGCAGTTCGACTCGGGACCCGCAGTATTTT CASSSTRDPQYF
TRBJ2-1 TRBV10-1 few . TGCGCCAGCAGTGAGATGATGGGCCCCGGGGACAATGAGCAGTTCTTC CASSEMMGPGDNEQFF
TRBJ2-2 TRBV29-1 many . TGCAGCGTTGGGGTAAACAGGGACACCGGGGAGCTGTTTTTT CSVGVNRDTGELFF